This record looks at one TCR beta chain sequence and its context. The antigen is unknown. A much larger clone lies a single base off, so this may be a read error. This sample is drawn from a study of post-analysis software for immune sequencing data. Study conclusions and caveats: Controls showed significantly higher normalized Chao1 diversity than did multiple sclerosis patients. Controls had lower frequencies than patients of about 5 TRBV segments, which included TRBV5-6, TRBV5-1 and TRBV20-1. Those samples that were prepared in the same batch co-clustered strongly by F measure.

The TCR beta cDNA libraries contained unique molecular identifiers. Starting from roughly 1.1 to 9.2 million T cells, the study yielded a few hundred thousand cDNA molecules. One entry per CDR3 protein, called by TCRdb with MiXCR from the PCR reads. The data show about 200,000 distinct CDR3 sequences, 25% to 30% seen once. This CDR3 is 12 amino acids long. Germline V lookup: CDR1 DFQATT, CDR2 SNEGSKA (reference sequence). Sequenced input: blood. V and J are TRBV20-1 and TRBJ2-1; no firm D call. This receptor was taken from a girl younger than 18 with multiple sclerosis. The DNA for the CDR3 is TGCAGTGCTAGAGTGGCGAAGAGTGAGCAGTGCTTC. Amino acid sequence: CSARVAKSEQCF.